The T cell receptor beta chain under discussion was sequenced for a study of shared clonotypes between healthy human individuals. Study-level points and caveats: Donors were few, which limited the genetic and exposure-history diversity represented. It was expected that sequencing depth would affect clonotype sharing among donors.

On this clone: What it binds is not known.

CDR3 length: 17 residues. Germline CDR1 is LNHDA and CDR2 is SQIVND (reference sequence). With 1 base clipped from V and 1 base from J, the junction kept 6 bases outside the gene matches. Here immunoSEQ multiplex PCR was the method, and the copy in TCRdb shows in-frame clones only, minus some. Of 2 million to 2.5 million clones in the sample, more than 85% were seen once. This receptor was identified in a man younger than 35 in good health. Some clones in this sample may be carry-over from other donors' samples. This sequence joins TRBV19 and TRBJ2-3; TRBD2 matches 9 bases. Input material: naive CD4+ T cells from PBMCs. Described subset: CD45RA+ positively selected. As DNA, the CDR3 is TGTGCCAGTAGTATAGGGTCGGGACTAGCTGGCACAGATACGCAGTATTTT. Its translation: CASSIGSGLAGTDTQYF.